These 16 T cell receptor beta chains came from one sample sequenced in a study of shared clonotypes between healthy human individuals. Profiling relied on immunoSEQ multiplex PCR, and the TCRdb table lists in-frame clones only, not all of them. Of roughly 2,500,000 clones listed, roughly 93% are singletons. The sequencing input was naive CD4+ T cells from PBMCs. This sample's subset: CD45RA+ positively selected. The receptor source for this set is a man younger than 30 in good health. Some clones in this sample may be carry-over from other donors' samples.

The V call is TRBV4-3, the J call TRBJ1-5; D is perhaps TRBD1 (5 bases). Germline values: CDR1 LGHNA, CDR2 YSLEER. Trimming removed 0 bases from V and 2 bases from J, with 8 bases in between. The CDR3 has 15 amino acids. The CDR3 DNA is TGCGCCAGCAGCCAAGATTCGGGGGGCAATCAGCCCCAGCATTTT. It specifies CASSQDSGGNQPQHF.

The CDR3 DNA sequence: TGTGCCAGCTCACCACCGCACAGGGGGGTTACAGATACGCAGTATTTT. Its protein is CASSPPHRGVTDTQYF. The V gene is TRBV18, the J gene TRBJ2-3, with 8 bases matching TRBD1. J gave up 3 bases and V 0 bases, and 5 bases lay outside the gene matches. The CDR3 sequence is 16 residues long. Per germline, CDR1 KGHSH and CDR2 LQKENI.

The rearrangement links TRBV7-2 to TRBJ2-4, with TRBD1 matching over 7 bases. J was trimmed by 9 bases and V by 6 bases; bases with no gene match: 5. The CDR3 is 12 residues long. In germline, CDR1 is SGHTA, CDR2 FQGNSA. CDR3 sequence reads: CASSLNRGIQYF. The CDR3 bases are TGTGCCAGCAGTCTTAACAGGGGCATTCAGTACTTC.

A note on this clone: Other DNA sequences in the same sample also yield this CDR3. The CDR3: CASSRTSGAYEQYF. The CDR3 DNA follows: TGTGCCAGCAGTCGGACTAGCGGGGCCTACGAGCAGTACTTC. V and J are TRBV28 and TRBJ2-7; the match to TRBD2 covers 12 bases. The CDR3 loop spans 14 amino acids. Germline V CDR1 and CDR2: MDHEN, SYDVKM. J was trimmed by 2 bases and V by 5 bases; bases with no gene match: 1. Full variable domain (outside the CDR3, taken from reference TRBV28 and TRBJ2-7): DVKVTQSSRYLVKRTGEKVFLECVQDMDHENMFWYRQDPGLGLRLIYFSYDVKMKEKGDIPEGYSVSREKKERFSLILESASTNQTSMYLCASSRTSGAYEQYFGPGTRLTVT.

The chain has TRBV28 and TRBJ2-7; 7 bases map to TRBD2. This CDR3 has 17 amino acids. V lost 5 bases, J lost 0 bases, and 13 bases stayed unmatched. Germline CDR1 is MDHEN and CDR2 is SYDVKM. The CDR3 is CASSPPGLLTSSYEQYF. For the CDR3, the DNA is TGTGCCAGCAGTCCCCCGGGACTACTAACTAGCTCCTACGAGCAGTACTTC.

The CDR3 coding sequence is TGTGCCAGCAGCTCCGACCTCAGACATTACGAGCAGTACTTC. Its protein product is CASSSDLRHYEQYF. This chain joins TRBV7-9 and TRBJ2-7, with unresolved D. Trimming left V 4 bases short and J 4 bases short, with 14 bases between. CDR3 length: 14 amino acids. Per germline, CDR1 SEHNR and CDR2 FQNEAQ (reference sequence).

The CDR3 DNA reads as TGTGCCAGTAGCCGAACTGACAGGGGTCATACTGAAGCTTTCTTT. It specifies CASSRTDRGHTEAFF. This chain links TRBV19 with TRBJ1-1, with 8 positions matching TRBD1. The V and J ends lost 6 bases and 5 bases, in that order; junction bases with no gene match: 11. The CDR3 is made up of 15 amino acids. From germline, CDR1 is LNHDA and CDR2 SQIVND (reference sequence).

The V gene is TRBV19, the J gene TRBJ1-5, with D tentatively TRBD1 (5 bases). This CDR3 contains 18 residues. From germline, CDR1 is LNHDA and CDR2 SQIVND (reference sequence). Between the trimmed V and J ends, which lost 3 bases and 4 bases, there was a span of 22 bases. Here the CDR3 reads CASSMFGRMRAGNQPQHF. CDR3 bases: TGTGCCAGTAGTATGTTCGGCAGGATGAGAGCAGGGAATCAGCCCCAGCATTTT. Full variable domain (remainder filled in from reference TRBV19 and TRBJ1-5): DGGITQSPKYLFRKEGQNVTLSCEQNLNHDAMYWYRQDPGQGLRLIYYSQIVNDFQKGDIAEGYSVSREKKESFPLTVTSAQKNPTAFYLCASSMFGRMRAGNQPQHFGDGTRLSIL.

This clone was found once. The chain employs TRBV28 and TRBJ1-4; D is uncertain. Trimming pared 6 bases from V and 3 bases from J, leaving 11 bases between. The CDR3 consists of 14 residues. The germline CDR1 and CDR2 sequences are MDHEN and SYDVKM. The CDR3 here is CASSPGGPNEKLFF. CDR3 DNA: TGTGCCAGCAGCCCCGGCGGACCTAATGAAAAACTGTTTTTT.

The rearrangement uses TRBV5-6 and TRBJ2-6, with unresolved D. CDR1 is SGHDT, CDR2 YYEEEE, per germline. Between the trimmed V and J ends, which lost 5 bases and 1 base, there was a span of 7 bases. The CDR3 is made up of 14 amino acids. The CDR3 spells CASSHMSGANVLTF. CDR3 bases: TGTGCCAGCAGTCATATGTCTGGGGCCAACGTCCTGACTTTC.

This clone was seen a single time. The chain couples TRBV28 to TRBJ2-1, with 7 bases matching TRBD2. Germline CDR1 reads MDHEN; CDR2 reads SYDVKM. The CDR3 runs to 18 residues. The J segment lost 0 bases and the V segment lost 3 bases, leaving 11 bases of the junction unmatched. CDR3 sequence reads: CASSLVAGRFSSYNEQFF. CDR3 sequence (DNA): TGTGCCAGCAGTTTGGTAGCGGGCCGATTTAGCTCCTACAATGAGCAGTTCTTC.

The chain employs TRBV28 and TRBJ1-2; D gene unclear. V shed 3 bases and J shed 0 bases, with 11 bases lying between them. CDR3 length equals 15 residues. Germline CDR1 MDHEN, CDR2 SYDVKM. CDR3 sequence: CASSFPRRANYGYTF. The CDR3 nucleotides read TGTGCCAGCAGTTTTCCCCGGAGAGCTAACTATGGCTACACCTTC.

The rearrangement links TRBV28 to TRBJ2-7, with TRBD2 matching over 10 bases. Germline assignment: CDR1 MDHEN and CDR2 SYDVKM. V shed 4 bases and J 4 bases; nucleotides not matched to a gene: 7. The CDR3 loop spans 15 amino acids. The CDR3 loop reads CASSSPSGSWYEQYF. The CDR3 nucleotides read TGTGCCAGCAGTTCCCCTAGCGGGAGTTGGTACGAGCAGTACTTC.

This clone was seen only once. This chain connects TRBV28 to TRBJ1-2; perhaps TRBD1 as D (5 bases). Trimming cost V 8 bases and J 4 bases, with 11 bases left between them. The CDR3 covers 12 residues. From germline, CDR1 is MDHEN and CDR2 SYDVKM. The CDR3 DNA reads TGTGCCAGCGGGCTAGACAGCTATGGCTACACCTTC. This codes for CASGLDSYGYTF.

This rearrangement joins TRBV2 to TRBJ2-7, with 11 bases fitting TRBD2. The CDR3 length is 14 residues. Trimming cost V 4 bases and J 6 bases; bases outside gene matches: 5. The germline V gene has CDR1 SNHLY and CDR2 FYNNEI. The CDR3 reads CASSGTSGRGEQYF. The CDR3 bases are TGTGCCAGCAGTGGAACTAGCGGGAGAGGCGAGCAGTACTTC.

This sequence joins TRBV7-8 and TRBJ2-7, with TRBD1 identical over 7 bases. V trimming: 4 bases; J trimming: 2 bases; junction bases outside the gene matches: 8. The germline CDR1 and CDR2 sequences are SGHVS and FQNEAQ. This CDR3 comprises 15 residues. CDR3 nucleotides: TGTGCCAGCAGCTCGGGACAGCCCGGCGCCTACGAGCAGTACTTC. It encodes CASSSGQPGAYEQYF.